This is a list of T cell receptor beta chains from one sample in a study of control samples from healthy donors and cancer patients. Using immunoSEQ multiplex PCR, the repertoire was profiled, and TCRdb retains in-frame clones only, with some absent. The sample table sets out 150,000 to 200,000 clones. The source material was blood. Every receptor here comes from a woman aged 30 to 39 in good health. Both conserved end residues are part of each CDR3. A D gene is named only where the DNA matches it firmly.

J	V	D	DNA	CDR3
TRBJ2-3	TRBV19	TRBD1	TGTGCCAGTAGTATGAGACCAGGGGGCTATAGCACAGATACGCAGTATTTT	CASSMRPGGYSTDTQYF
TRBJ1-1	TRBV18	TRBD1	TGTGCCAGCTCACCAGCGCGGACAGGGGCGCCTGAAGCTTTCTTT	CASSPARTGAPEAFF
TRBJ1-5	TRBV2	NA	TGTGCCAGCAGAGAAGGGTTCGCCAATCAGCCCCAGCATTTT	CASREGFANQPQHF
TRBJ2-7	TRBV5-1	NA	TGCGCCAGCAGCTTGGACCATCGCTTACCGGGGCAGCTTCACTCCTACGAGCAGTACTTC	CASSLDHRLPGQLHSYEQYF
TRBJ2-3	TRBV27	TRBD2	TGTGCCAGCAGGGAAGCGAGACTAGCGGGGTCAGATACGCAGTATTTT	CASREARLAGSDTQYF
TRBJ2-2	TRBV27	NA	TGTGCCAGCAGCGTTACGTGGAGGGCCGGGGAGCTGTTTTTT	CASSVTWRAGELFF
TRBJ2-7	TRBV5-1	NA	TGCGCCAGCAGCTGGGGCGAGTCCTACGAGCAGTACTTC	CASSWGESYEQYF
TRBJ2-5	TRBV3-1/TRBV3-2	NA	TGTGCCAGCAGCCAACCCCCATCCGCTACCCAGTACTTC	CASSQPPSATQYF
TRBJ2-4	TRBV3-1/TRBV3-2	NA	TGTGCCAGCAGCCAAGATTACGGGGGAAACATTCAGTACTTC	CASSQDYGGNIQYF
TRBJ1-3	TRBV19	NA	TGTGCCAGTAGTATCCGACTAGTGGGGGCTGTCAACACCATATATTTT	CASSIRLVGAVNTIYF
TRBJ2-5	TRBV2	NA	TGTGCCAGCAGTGAAGCGGAACCCCGCGGGCCCCTGGGAGAGACCCAGTACTTC	CASSEAEPRGPLGETQYF
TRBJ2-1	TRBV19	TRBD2	TGTGCCAGTACCATGGGTCTAGCGGGAAATGAGCAGTTCTTC	CASTMGLAGNEQFF
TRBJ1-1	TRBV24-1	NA	TGTGCCACCCGGCGTCCTCAGGGCCTCCGGTGCACTGAAGCTTTCTTT	CATRRPQGLRCTEAFF
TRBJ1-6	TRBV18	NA	TGTGCCAGCTCACCAATGGACGGAAATAATTCACCCCTCCACTTT	CASSPMDGNNSPLHF
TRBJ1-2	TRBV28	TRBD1	TGTGCCAGCAGTTCCGGGACAGGAGGTAGCTATGGCTACACCTTC	CASSSGTGGSYGYTF
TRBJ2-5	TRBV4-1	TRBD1	TGCGCCAGCAGCCAAGGGGACAGGCCAGGGGAGACCCAGTACTTC	CASSQGDRPGETQYF
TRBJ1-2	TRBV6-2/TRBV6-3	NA	TGTGCCAGCAGTTACACACGACGTACGGGGAATGGCTACACCTTC	CASSYTRRTGNGYTF
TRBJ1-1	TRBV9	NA	TGTGCCAGCAGCGTTTTGTCGACGGAAGCTTTCTTT	CASSVLSTEAFF
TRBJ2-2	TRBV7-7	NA	TGTGCTAGCAGCTTAGGCCGAACCGGGGAGCTGTTTTTT	CASSLGRTGELFF
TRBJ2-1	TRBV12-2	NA	TGTGCAAGTCGCATACAGGGGGCGAGGGGGTTCTTC	CASRIQGARGFF
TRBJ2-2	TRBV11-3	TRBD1	TGTGCCAGCAGTACGACCTCAGGGGGGCTGTTTTTT	CASSTTSGGLFF
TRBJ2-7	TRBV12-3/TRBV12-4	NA	TGTGCCAGCAGTTTGGTCAGGGTCGAGCAGTACTTC	CASSLVRVEQYF
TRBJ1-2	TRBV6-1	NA	TGTGCCAGCAGTGAAGTCTACAGGGTTAACTATGGCTACACCTTC	CASSEVYRVNYGYTF
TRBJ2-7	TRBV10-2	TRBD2	TGCGCCAGCAGTCCGGGACTAGCGGCCTCCTACGAGCAGTACTTC	CASSPGLAASYEQYF
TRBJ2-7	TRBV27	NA	TGTGCCAGCAGTCTGGGTTGGGGAACTTCATCCTACGAGCAGTACTTC	CASSLGWGTSSYEQYF
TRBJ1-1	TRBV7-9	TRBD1	TGTGCCAGCAGCGACAGGGGAGGTAACACTGAAGCTTTCTTT	CASSDRGGNTEAFF
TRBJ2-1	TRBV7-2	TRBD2	TGTGCCAGCAGCTCGAGCGGGGGGGCCTACAATGAGCAGTTCTTC	CASSSSGGAYNEQFF
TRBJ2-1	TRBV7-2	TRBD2	TGTGCCAGCAGCCCGGGACTAGCGGCCTACAATGAGCAGTTCTTC	CASSPGLAAYNEQFF
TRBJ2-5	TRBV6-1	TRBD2	TGTGCCAGCAGTGAAGCAGGGACTAGCGGGGGGTACCAAGAGACCCAGTACTTC	CASSEAGTSGGYQETQYF
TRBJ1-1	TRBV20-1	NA	TGCAGTGCTAGTGTCAGGAACACTGAAGCTTTCTTT	CSASVRNTEAFF
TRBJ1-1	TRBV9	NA	TGTGCCAGCAGCACTTCTACAGGGTCCCCTGAAGCTTTCTTT	CASSTSTGSPEAFF
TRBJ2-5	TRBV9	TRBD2	TGTGCCAGCAGCCTGGGGGGGAAAGAGACCCAGTACTTC	CASSLGGKETQYF
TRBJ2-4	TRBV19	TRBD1	TGTGCCAGTAGTCTGACAGGGGGCACGGATGCCAAAAACATTCAGTACTTC	CASSLTGGTDAKNIQYF
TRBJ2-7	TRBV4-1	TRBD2	TGCGCCAGCAGCCCCGTTTCGGGGGGTAACTACGAGCAGTACTTC	CASSPVSGGNYEQYF
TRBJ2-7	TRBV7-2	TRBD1	TGTGCCAGCAGCTCTGGACAGGGCACCTACGAGCAGTACTTC	CASSSGQGTYEQYF
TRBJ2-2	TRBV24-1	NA	TGTGCCACCAGTCAGGGGACGGACACCGGGGAGCTGTTTTTT	CATSQGTDTGELFF
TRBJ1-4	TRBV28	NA	TGTGCCAGCATCAGTCAGTACGAAAAACTGTTTTTT	CASISQYEKLFF